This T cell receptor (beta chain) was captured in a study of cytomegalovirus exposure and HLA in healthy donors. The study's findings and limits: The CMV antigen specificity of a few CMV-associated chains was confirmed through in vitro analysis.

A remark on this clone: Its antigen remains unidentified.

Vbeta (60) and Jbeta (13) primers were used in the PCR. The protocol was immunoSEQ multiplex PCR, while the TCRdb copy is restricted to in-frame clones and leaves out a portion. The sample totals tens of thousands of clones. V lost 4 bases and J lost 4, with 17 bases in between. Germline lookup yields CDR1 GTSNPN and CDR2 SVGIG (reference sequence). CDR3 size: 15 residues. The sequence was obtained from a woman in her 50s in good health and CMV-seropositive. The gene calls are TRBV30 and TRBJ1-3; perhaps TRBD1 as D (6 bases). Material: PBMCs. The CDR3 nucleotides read TGTGCCTGGACCCCCGACAGGCTGTACGGAAACACCATATATTTT. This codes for CAWTPDRLYGNTIYF.